The sample holds a few counts of the clone carrying this T cell receptor (beta chain). This entry comes from a study of blood T cells in healthy people across ages. A J-beta primer mix and a sample-barcoded 5' primer were used in a second PCR of roughly 7 to 12 cycles. Using its own MiXCR run on the 5' RACE reads, TCRdb lists one record per CDR3 protein. In the table there are over a million distinct CDR3 sequences, 40% to 55% of which are singletons. This CDR3 comprises 12 residues. V lost 8 bases and J lost 8; bases outside the gene matches: 7. CDR1 and CDR2 from the germline V gene are LNHNV and YYDKDF (reference sequence).

The rearrangement uses TRBV15 and TRBJ1-2, with 8 bases matching TRBD1. The origin of this receptor is an older woman in good health. The sequenced material came from blood. The CDR3 protein is CATGQGPHGYTF. CDR3 in DNA: TGTGCCACCGGACAGGGCCCTCACGGCTACACCTTC.